The 31 T cell receptor beta chains given below trace back to one sample, sequenced in a study of T-cell reconstitution after alpha-beta-depleted transplantation in children. Unique molecular identifiers were incorporated when the TCRbeta library was constructed. TCRdb re-called the PCR reads with MiXCR, one entry per CDR3 protein. The sample shows 600,000 to 800,000 distinct CDR3 sequences, about an eighth of them seen only once. The sequences come from PBMCs, collected before TCRalphabeta/CD19-depleted stem cell transplant. Source of these receptors: a girl aged 2 to 10 with congenital amegakaryocytic thrombocytopenia, due to receive a stem cell transplant.

The chain couples TRBV5-1 to TRBJ2-7, with TRBD1 identical over 8 bases. Looked up from germline, CDR1 is SGHRS and CDR2 is YFSETQ. J gave up 7 bases and V 4 bases, and 10 bases lay outside the gene matches. The CDR3 loop spans 14 amino acids. The CDR3 region is CASSPGQGLREQYF. CDR3 nucleotide sequence: TGCGCCAGCAGCCCCGGACAGGGTTTGAGGGAGCAGTACTTC. Drawing the rest from reference TRBV5-1 and TRBJ2-7, the complete variable domain is KAGVTQTPRYLIKTRGQQVTLSCSPISGHRSVSWYQQTPGQGLQFLFEYFSETQRNKGNFPGRFSGRQFSNSRSEMNVSTLELGDSALYLCASSPGQGLREQYFGPGTRLTVT.

This clonotype was seen ten or more times. The chain links TRBV18 to TRBJ1-1, with TRBD1 matching over 8 bases. The CDR3 is made up of 15 amino acids. J was trimmed by 0 bases and V by 1 base; bases with no gene match: 1. The germline V gene has CDR1 KGHSH and CDR2 LQKENI. The DNA of the CDR3 is TGTGCCAGCTCACCACTGGACAGGGTGAACACTGAAGCTTTCTTT. Translation: CASSPLDRVNTEAFF. Combining the CDR3 with reference TRBV18 and TRBJ1-1 gives the whole variable domain NAGVMQNPRHLVRRRGQEARLRCSPMKGHSHVYWYRQLPEEGLKFMVYLQKENIIDESGMPKERFSAEFPKEGPSILRIQQVVRGDSAAYFCASSPLDRVNTEAFFGQGTRLTVV.

This clonotype was recorded at least ten times. The rearrangement links TRBV5-6 to TRBJ2-2, with D possibly matching TRBD2 (5 bases). Trimming took 2 bases from V and 6 from J, leaving 17 bases between them. The germline V gene has CDR1 SGHDT and CDR2 YYEEEE. The CDR3 consists of 16 residues. CDR3 nucleotide sequence: TGTGCCAGCAGCTTTTATCGGGCATTGAGGGCCGGGGAGCTGTTTTTT. Translated, it gives CASSFYRALRAGELFF.

This clonotype was observed at least ten times. The chain has TRBV5-1 and TRBJ2-3; no clear D. The CDR3 is made up of 16 amino acids. With 0 bases removed from V and 4 bases from J, the gap between germline ends came to 15 bases. Germline assignment: CDR1 SGHRS and CDR2 YFSETQ. The DNA for the CDR3 is TGCGCCAGCAGCTTGGATTTCTTCGTTCTCCCAGATACGCAGTATTTT. Residues: CASSLDFFVLPDTQYF.

This clonotype was seen more than once but under ten times. The V call is TRBV6-5, the J call TRBJ2-3; D could derive from TRBD1 or TRBD2 (6 bases each). This CDR3 spans 17 amino acids. Per the germline V gene, CDR1 is MNHEY and CDR2 is SVGAGI. The V end was cut by 2 bases, the J end by 2 bases, with 17 bases between. CDR3 DNA sequence: TGTGCCAGCAGTTACCAGGGGACTCCTTGGGTCACAGATACGCAGTATTTT. Its translation: CASSYQGTPWVTDTQYF.

This clonotype occurred a few times. This chain uses TRBV12-3 or TRBV12-4 with TRBJ2-1; possibly TRBD1 for D (5 bases). The V end was cut by 5 bases, the J end by 6 bases, with 11 bases between. The CDR3 contains 13 residues. The CDR3 region has the DNA TGTGCCAGCAGTGCCAGCAGGGTCAATGAGCAGTTCTTC. It translates to CASSASRVNEQFF.

This clonotype was seen at least ten times. The chain couples TRBV20-1 to TRBJ1-5, with D possibly matching TRBD1 (5 bases). Germline CDR1 and CDR2: DFQATT and SNEGSKA (reference sequence). CDR3 size: 16 residues. Trimming removed 0 bases at V and 6 bases at J, with 18 bases between. CDR3 in DNA: TGCAGTGCTAGAGATGGAAGGGGCAGGAGGGGTCAGCCCCAGCATTTT. It specifies CSARDGRGRRGQPQHF.

The chain carries TRBV5-1 and TRBJ1-1; 9 nucleotides align to TRBD1. The ends lost 2 bases at V and 7 bases at J; junction bases unmatched: 6. CDR3 length: 14 residues. The germline CDR1 and CDR2 sequences are SGHRS and YFSETQ. CDR3 loop: CASSFGTGSIEAFF. The CDR3 coding sequence is TGCGCCAGCAGCTTTGGGACAGGGAGCATTGAAGCTTTCTTT.

This clonotype occurred many times. V gene TRBV5-1 combines with J gene TRBJ2-2; no reliable D call. V was clipped by 0 bases and J by 3 bases, with 6 bases between them. The CDR3 is 14 amino acids. CDR1 is SGHRS and CDR2 is YFSETQ in the germline V gene. The CDR3 is CASSLAYDTGELFF. In DNA, the CDR3 is TGCGCCAGCAGCTTGGCGTATGACACCGGGGAGCTGTTTTTT.

This clonotype was counted a few times. The gene calls are TRBV12-3 or TRBV12-4 and TRBJ1-5, with 8 bases identical to TRBD1. V lost 6 bases and J lost 3; bases outside the gene matches: 4. The CDR3 is made up of 14 amino acids. DNA of the CDR3: TGTGCCAGCAGCGGGACAGGCAACAATCAGCCCCAGCATTTT. Translating it yields CASSGTGNNQPQHF.

The J gene is TRBJ2-1, the V gene TRBV28, with no clear D. In germline, CDR1 is MDHEN, CDR2 SYDVKM. The ends were cut back, 1 base at V and 7 bases at J, with 11 bases in the middle. The CDR3 runs 14 residues. For the CDR3, the DNA is TGTGCCAGCAGTTTATTCTCCAGCCTTAATGAGCAGTTCTTC. The encoded protein is CASSLFSSLNEQFF.

This clonotype was seen at least ten times. The rearrangement links TRBV6-1 to TRBJ2-2; D is perhaps TRBD2 (5 bases). Germline V gene data show CDR1 as MNHNS and CDR2 as SASEGT. V shed 7 bases and J shed 7 bases, with 16 bases lying between them. This CDR3 spans 14 amino acids. The CDR3 DNA reads TGTGCCAGCAAAACGTGGAGGATCGGCGGGGAGCTGTTTTTT. Amino acid sequence: CASKTWRIGGELFF.

This clonotype showed up many times. The rearrangement uses TRBV12-3 or TRBV12-4 and TRBJ2-7; 10 nucleotides align to TRBD2. Trimming cost V 3 bases and J 6 bases; bases outside gene matches: 5. CDR3 length equals 14 residues. Here the CDR3 reads CASSFSSGSSEQYF. In nucleotides, the CDR3 is TGTGCCAGCAGTTTTTCTAGCGGGAGTTCCGAGCAGTACTTC.

The V gene is TRBV5-1, the J gene TRBJ2-1; 7 nucleotides agree with TRBD2. There are 14 residues in the CDR3. J gave up 10 bases and V 1 base, and 8 bases lay outside the gene matches. Germline V gene data show CDR1 as SGHRS and CDR2 as YFSETQ. This CDR3 reads CASSLLRGSSEQFF. CDR3 coding DNA: TGCGCCAGCAGCTTGTTGCGCGGGAGCAGCGAGCAGTTCTTC.

The J gene is TRBJ2-1, the V gene TRBV15; no definite D call. The CDR3 extends over 13 amino acids. Trimming cost V 2 bases and J 6 bases, with 8 bases left between them. Germline V gives CDR1 LNHNV, CDR2 YYDKDF (reference sequence). In DNA, the CDR3 is TGTGCCACCAGCAGAAGGTTTGGCAATGAGCAGTTCTTC. It yields the protein CATSRRFGNEQFF.

This clonotype was seen many times. This chain links TRBV20-1 with TRBJ2-7; 8 bases line up with TRBD2. CDR3 length: 14 amino acids. Per germline, CDR1 DFQATT and CDR2 SNEGSKA (reference sequence). With 6 bases clipped from V and 1 base from J, the junction kept 8 bases outside the gene matches. The CDR3 reads CSAELAGGSYEQYF. CDR3 nucleotide sequence: TGCAGTGCCGAACTGGCGGGAGGATCCTACGAGCAGTACTTC.

This clonotype was detected only a few times. In nucleotides, the CDR3 is TGTGCCAGCTCCAGGGACAGGGTGCATACGAGCAATCAGCCCCAGCATTTT. Protein sequence: CASSRDRVHTSNQPQHF. The J gene is TRBJ1-5, the V gene TRBV18, with 9 bases matching TRBD1. Trimming at V came to 6 bases and at J to 1 base, leaving 10 bases not matched to a gene. Germline V gives CDR1 KGHSH, CDR2 LQKENI. This CDR3 contains 17 residues. The full variable domain, rest sourced from reference TRBV18 and TRBJ1-5, is NAGVMQNPRHLVRRRGQEARLRCSPMKGHSHVYWYRQLPEEGLKFMVYLQKENIIDESGMPKERFSAEFPKEGPSILRIQQVVRGDSAAYFCASSRDRVHTSNQPQHFGDGTRLSIL.

This clonotype has more than one count but fewer than ten. The chain couples TRBV7-7 to TRBJ2-2; no definite D call. The CDR3 is 15 residues long. CDR1 SSHAT and CDR2 FNYEAQ come from the germline V gene (reference sequence). V was trimmed by 5 bases and J by 1 base, leaving 11 bases between them. The CDR3 region is CASSRLPGNTGELFF. The CDR3 nucleotides are TGTGCCAGCAGCCGACTCCCGGGGAACACCGGGGAGCTGTTTTTT.

This clonotype appeared many times. This chain uses TRBV5-1 with TRBJ1-6, with 7 positions matching TRBD1. Trimming at V came to 5 bases and at J to 8 bases, leaving 13 bases not matched to a gene. Germline CDR1 is SGHRS and CDR2 is YFSETQ. CDR3 size: 16 residues. In nucleotides, the CDR3 is TGCGCCAGCAGACGGGATCACGGGACAGATTATTCACCCCTCCACTTT. This sequence encodes CASRRDHGTDYSPLHF. The variable domain in full, with the rest retrieved from reference TRBV5-1 and TRBJ1-6, is KAGVTQTPRYLIKTRGQQVTLSCSPISGHRSVSWYQQTPGQGLQFLFEYFSETQRNKGNFPGRFSGRQFSNSRSEMNVSTLELGDSALYLCASRRDHGTDYSPLHFGNGTRLTVT.

This clonotype was seen a handful of times. This chain joins TRBV13 and TRBJ2-1; 10 nucleotides align to TRBD1. Germline CDR1 reads PRHDT; CDR2 reads FYEKMQ (reference sequence). The CDR3 length is 13 residues. With 2 bases clipped from V and 15 bases from J, the junction kept 7 bases outside the gene matches. CDR3: CASSLRMGQGSFF. The CDR3 DNA sequence: TGTGCCAGCAGCTTAAGGATGGGACAGGGGTCGTTCTTC.

V usage is TRBV20-1 and J usage is TRBJ2-2; D might be TRBD2 (5 bases). V lost 0 bases and J lost 4, with 9 bases in between. CDR3 length equals 14 residues. The germline V gene has CDR1 DFQATT and CDR2 SNEGSKA (reference sequence). The CDR3 spells CSARDQAGTGELFF. DNA of the CDR3: TGCAGTGCTAGAGATCAGGCGGGCACCGGGGAGCTGTTTTTT.

This clonotype has more than one count but fewer than ten. The genes are TRBV27 and TRBJ1-6; D gene uncertain. The ends were cut back, 1 base at V and 10 bases at J, with 14 bases in the middle. Germline CDR1 is MNHEY and CDR2 is SMNVEV (reference sequence). The CDR3 runs to 15 residues. CDR3 region: CASSLYGQAPSPLHF. In DNA, the CDR3 is TGTGCCAGCAGTTTATACGGCCAGGCACCCTCACCCCTCCACTTT.

In DNA, the CDR3 is TGTGCCAGCAGTTCCCTAACAGGGGACAGGAATCAGCCCCAGCATTTT. Encoded protein: CASSSLTGDRNQPQHF. The chain recombines TRBV12-3 or TRBV12-4 with TRBJ1-5; 8 nucleotides match TRBD1. V lost 4 bases and J lost 4; bases outside the gene matches: 9. The CDR3 spans 16 residues.

The chain combines TRBV5-1 with TRBJ2-7, with D tentatively TRBD2 (6 bases). Germline CDR1 is SGHRS and CDR2 is YFSETQ. CDR3 length: 15 amino acids. With 0 bases removed from V and 3 bases from J, the gap between germline ends came to 13 bases. CDR3 residues: CASSLASGRYYEQYF. The DNA for the CDR3 is TGCGCCAGCAGCTTGGCCTCAGGGAGGTACTACGAGCAGTACTTC.

At least ten counts were recorded for this clonotype. V and J are TRBV12-3 or TRBV12-4 and TRBJ2-3, with no clear D. V was pared by 7 bases and J by 6 bases, with 23 bases between. The CDR3 is 16 residues long. CDR3 nucleotide sequence: TGTGCCAGCACCCTTGGGCGAGCGTTGGGTCTGGATACGCAGTATTTT. Protein product: CASTLGRALGLDTQYF.

This clonotype was seen many times. The gene calls are TRBV20-1 and TRBJ1-3; D gene unclear. Trimming left V 6 bases short and J 0 bases short, with 21 bases between. Germline CDR1 is DFQATT and CDR2 is SNEGSKA (reference sequence). The CDR3 length is 17 residues. CDR3: CSALLRASRLSGNTIYF. For the CDR3, the DNA is TGCAGTGCCCTACTACGAGCGTCGCGTCTCTCTGGAAACACCATATATTTT.

The sample holds many counts of this clonotype. The chain links TRBV21-1 to TRBJ2-2. TRBV21-1 is described as a pseudogene. The CDR3 totals 13 residues. The CDR3 DNA reads as TGTGCCAGCTTGTCTCCGAACACCGGGGAGCTGTTTTTT. Protein: CASLSPNTGELFF.

This clonotype was counted ten times or more. This chain links TRBV20-1 with TRBJ1-5, with unresolved D. Germline V gives CDR1 DFQATT, CDR2 SNEGSKA (reference sequence). V was trimmed by 4 bases and J by 5 bases, leaving 21 bases between them. This CDR3 is 16 amino acids long. The CDR3 coding sequence is TGCAGTGCTATCAATTATCGACGGCAAGCAGATCAGCCCCAGCATTTT. Protein: CSAINYRRQADQPQHF.

As to this clonotype: With a much larger clone just one base away, this may be a read error. J is TRBJ1-1 and V is TRBV20-1; no reliable D call. Germline values: CDR1 DFQATT, CDR2 SNEGSKA (reference sequence). The V end was cut by 5 bases, the J end by 0 bases, with 10 bases between. This CDR3 has 13 residues. The CDR3 bases are TGCAGTGCTCCGACCCGCATGAACACTGAAGCTTTCTTT. Translated, it gives CSAPTRMNTEAFF.

The table lists this clonotype with many counts. This chain uses TRBV7-8 with TRBJ2-1, with a tentative D call TRBD2 (5 bases). Trimming shortened V by 3 bases and J by 5 bases, and 11 bases separated the two germline ends. The CDR3 contains 14 residues. Germline assignment: CDR1 SGHVS and CDR2 FQNEAQ. Here the CDR3 reads CASSFPGLNNEQFF. Here the CDR3 DNA reads TGTGCCAGCAGCTTCCCAGGACTGAACAATGAGCAGTTCTTC.

A few counts support this clonotype. The rearrangement joins TRBV11-2 to TRBJ2-3; no definite D call. Germline V CDR1 and CDR2: SGHAT, FQNNGV. The CDR3 spans 13 residues. V was trimmed by 5 bases and J by 8 bases, leaving 14 bases between them. The CDR3 spells CASSQVASATQYF. The CDR3 nucleotides are TGTGCCAGCAGCCAGGTCGCTTCTGCTACGCAGTATTTT.